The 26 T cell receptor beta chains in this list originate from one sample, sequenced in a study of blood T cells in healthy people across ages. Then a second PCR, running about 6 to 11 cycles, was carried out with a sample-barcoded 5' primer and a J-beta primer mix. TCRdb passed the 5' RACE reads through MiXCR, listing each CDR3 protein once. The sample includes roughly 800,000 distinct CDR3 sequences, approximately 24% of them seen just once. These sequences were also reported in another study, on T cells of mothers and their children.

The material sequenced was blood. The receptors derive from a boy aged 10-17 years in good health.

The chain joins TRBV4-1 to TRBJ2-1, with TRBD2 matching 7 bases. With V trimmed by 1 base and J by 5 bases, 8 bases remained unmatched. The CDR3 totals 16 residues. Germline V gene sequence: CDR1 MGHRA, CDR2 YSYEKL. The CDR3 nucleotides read TGCGCCAGCAGCCAAGGATTGGGGGGGTGGGACAATGAGCAGTTCTTC. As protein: CASSQGLGGWDNEQFF.

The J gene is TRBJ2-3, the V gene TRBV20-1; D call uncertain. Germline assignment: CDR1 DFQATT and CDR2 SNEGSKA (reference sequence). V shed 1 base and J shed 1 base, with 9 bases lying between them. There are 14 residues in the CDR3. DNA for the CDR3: TGCAGTGCTAGAGCTGGGCCCGGCACAGATACGCAGTATTTT. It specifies CSARAGPGTDTQYF.

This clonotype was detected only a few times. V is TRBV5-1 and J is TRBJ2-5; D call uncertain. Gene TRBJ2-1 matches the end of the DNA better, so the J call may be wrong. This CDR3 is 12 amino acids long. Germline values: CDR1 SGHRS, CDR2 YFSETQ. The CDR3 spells CASSDPVNEQFF. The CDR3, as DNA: TGCGCCAGCAGCGACCCTGTCAATGAGCAGTTCTTC.

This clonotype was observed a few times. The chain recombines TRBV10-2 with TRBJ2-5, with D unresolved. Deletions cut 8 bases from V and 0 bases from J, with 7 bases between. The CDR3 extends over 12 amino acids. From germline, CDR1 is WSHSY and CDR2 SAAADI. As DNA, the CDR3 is TGCGCCAGCCAGGCGTACCAAGAGACCCAGTACTTC. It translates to CASQAYQETQYF.

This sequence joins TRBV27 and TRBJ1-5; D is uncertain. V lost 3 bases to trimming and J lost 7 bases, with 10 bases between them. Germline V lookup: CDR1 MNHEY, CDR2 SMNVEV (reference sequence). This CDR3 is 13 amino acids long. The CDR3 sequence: CASSLGSRQPQHF. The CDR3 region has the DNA TGTGCCAGCAGTTTGGGTTCCAGGCAGCCCCAGCATTTT.

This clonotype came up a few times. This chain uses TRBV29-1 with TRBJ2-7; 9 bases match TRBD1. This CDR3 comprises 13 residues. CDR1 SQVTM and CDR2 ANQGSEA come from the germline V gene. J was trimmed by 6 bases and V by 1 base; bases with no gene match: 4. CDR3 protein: CSVEGTGVSEQYF. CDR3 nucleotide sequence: TGCAGCGTTGAAGGGACAGGGGTTTCCGAGCAGTACTTC.

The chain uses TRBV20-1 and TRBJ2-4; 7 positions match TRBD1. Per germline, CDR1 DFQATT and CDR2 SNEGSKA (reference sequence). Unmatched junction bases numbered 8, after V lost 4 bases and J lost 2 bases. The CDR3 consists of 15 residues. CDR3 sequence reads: CSATDRAASKNIQYF. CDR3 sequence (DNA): TGCAGTGCTACAGACAGGGCAGCGTCCAAAAACATTCAGTACTTC.

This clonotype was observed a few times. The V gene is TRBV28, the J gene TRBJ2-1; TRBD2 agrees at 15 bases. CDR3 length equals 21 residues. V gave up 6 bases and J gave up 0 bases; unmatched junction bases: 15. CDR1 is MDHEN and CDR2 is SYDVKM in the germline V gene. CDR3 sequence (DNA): TGTGCCAGCAGGCCGACCCCGGGACTAGCGGGGGGCCTGAGCTCCTACAATGAGCAGTTCTTC. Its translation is CASRPTPGLAGGLSSYNEQFF.

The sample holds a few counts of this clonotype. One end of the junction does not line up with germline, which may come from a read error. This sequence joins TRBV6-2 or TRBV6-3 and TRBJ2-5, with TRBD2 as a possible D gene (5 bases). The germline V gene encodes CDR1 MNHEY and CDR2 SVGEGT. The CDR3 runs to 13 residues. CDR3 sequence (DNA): TGTGCCAGCAGCCCCGGGGTGTTCAATGAGCGGTTCTTC. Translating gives CASSPGVFNERFF.

DNA of the CDR3: TGCGCCAGCAGCTTTAGCGGGAGACAGTACGAGCAGTACTTC. Translation: CASSFSGRQYEQYF. J is TRBJ2-7 and V is TRBV5-1, with TRBD2 identical over 9 bases. Unmatched junction bases numbered 4, after V lost 2 bases and J lost 4 bases. CDR1 and CDR2 (germline): SGHRS, YFSETQ. The CDR3 length is 14 residues.

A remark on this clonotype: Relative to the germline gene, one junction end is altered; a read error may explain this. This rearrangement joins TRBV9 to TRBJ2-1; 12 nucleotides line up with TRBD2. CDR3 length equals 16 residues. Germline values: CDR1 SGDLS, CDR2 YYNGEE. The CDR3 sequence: CASSAPLAGGPQTEYF. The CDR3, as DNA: TGTGCCAGCAGCGCGCCCCTAGCGGGGGGGCCGCAGACCGAGTACTTC.

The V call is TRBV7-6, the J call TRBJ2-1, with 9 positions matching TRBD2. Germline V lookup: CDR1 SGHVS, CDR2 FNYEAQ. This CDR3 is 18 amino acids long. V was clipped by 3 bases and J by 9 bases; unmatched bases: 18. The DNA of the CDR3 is TGTGCCAGCAGCTTGCAGCTAGCGGGGCCCCCCCGGGAGGGTGAGCAGTTCTTC. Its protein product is CASSLQLAGPPREGEQFF.

The chain's CDR3 is CASSFGVGLGSPLHF. In DNA, the CDR3 is TGTGCCAGCAGCTTCGGGGTCGGTCTTGGGTCACCCCTCCACTTT. The chain links TRBV11-2 to TRBJ1-6; D gene ambiguous. The V end was cut by 3 bases, the J end by 10 bases, with 16 bases between. The length of the CDR3 is 15 residues. Looked up from germline, CDR1 is SGHAT and CDR2 is FQNNGV.

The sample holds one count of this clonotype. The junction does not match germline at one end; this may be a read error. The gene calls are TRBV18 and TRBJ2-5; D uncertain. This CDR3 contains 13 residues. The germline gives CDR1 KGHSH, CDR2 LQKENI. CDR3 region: CASSPRNQETQHF. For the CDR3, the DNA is TGTGCCAGCTCACCAAGGAACCAAGAGACCCAGCACTTC.

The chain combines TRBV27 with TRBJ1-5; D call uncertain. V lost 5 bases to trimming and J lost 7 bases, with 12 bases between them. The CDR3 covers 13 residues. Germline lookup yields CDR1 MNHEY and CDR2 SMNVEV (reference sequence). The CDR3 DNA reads TGTGCCAGCAGTCCGGACTTATCGCAGCCCCAGCATTTT. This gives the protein CASSPDLSQPQHF.

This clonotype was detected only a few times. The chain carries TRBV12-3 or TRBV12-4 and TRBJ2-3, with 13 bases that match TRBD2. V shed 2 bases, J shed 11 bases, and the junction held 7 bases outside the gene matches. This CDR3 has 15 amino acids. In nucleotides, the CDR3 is TGTGCCAGCAGTTTATTGAGTGGGACTAGCGGGATGCAGTATTTT. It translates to CASSLLSGTSGMQYF.

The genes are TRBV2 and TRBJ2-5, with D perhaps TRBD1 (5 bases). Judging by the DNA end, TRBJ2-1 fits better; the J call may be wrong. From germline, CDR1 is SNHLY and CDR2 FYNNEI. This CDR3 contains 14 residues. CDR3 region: CASSEDGARNEQFF. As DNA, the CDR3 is TGTGCCAGCAGTGAAGATGGGGCCAGGAATGAGCAGTTCTTC.

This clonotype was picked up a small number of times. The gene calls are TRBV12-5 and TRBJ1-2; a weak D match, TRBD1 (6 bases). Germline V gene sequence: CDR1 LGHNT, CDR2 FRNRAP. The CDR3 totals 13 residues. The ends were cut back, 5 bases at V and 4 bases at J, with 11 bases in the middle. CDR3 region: CASGTGTSYGYTF. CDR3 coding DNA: TGTGCTAGTGGTACCGGGACATCCTATGGCTACACCTTC.

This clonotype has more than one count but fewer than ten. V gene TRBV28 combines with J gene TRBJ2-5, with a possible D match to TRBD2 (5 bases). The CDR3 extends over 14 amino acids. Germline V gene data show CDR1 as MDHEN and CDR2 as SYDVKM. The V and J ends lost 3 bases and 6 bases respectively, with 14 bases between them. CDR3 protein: CASSFTDTRKTQYF. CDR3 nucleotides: TGTGCCAGCAGTTTTACGGATACTAGGAAGACCCAGTACTTC. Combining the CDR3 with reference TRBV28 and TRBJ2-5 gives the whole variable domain DVKVTQSSRYLVKRTGEKVFLECVQDMDHENMFWYRQDPGLGLRLIYFSYDVKMKEKGDIPEGYSVSREKKERFSLILESASTNQTSMYLCASSFTDTRKTQYFGPGTRLLVL.

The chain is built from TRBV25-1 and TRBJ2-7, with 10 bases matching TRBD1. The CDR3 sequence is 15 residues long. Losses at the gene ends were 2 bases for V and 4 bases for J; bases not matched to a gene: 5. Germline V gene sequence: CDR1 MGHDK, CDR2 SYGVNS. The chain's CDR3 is CASSEAGTGVYEQYF. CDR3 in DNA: TGTGCCAGCAGTGAAGCCGGGACAGGGGTATACGAGCAGTACTTC.

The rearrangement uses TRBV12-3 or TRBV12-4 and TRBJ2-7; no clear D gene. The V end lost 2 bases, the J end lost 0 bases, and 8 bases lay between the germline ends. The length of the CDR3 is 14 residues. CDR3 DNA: TGTGCCAGCAGTTTAAGAGACCCCTCCTACGAGCAGTACTTC. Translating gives CASSLRDPSYEQYF.

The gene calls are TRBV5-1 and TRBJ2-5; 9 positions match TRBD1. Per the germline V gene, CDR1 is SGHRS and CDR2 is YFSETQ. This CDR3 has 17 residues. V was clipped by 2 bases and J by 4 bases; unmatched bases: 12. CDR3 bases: TGCGCCAGCAGCTTACGGACCGGGACAGGGAGGGGAGAGACCCAGTACTTC. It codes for CASSLRTGTGRGETQYF. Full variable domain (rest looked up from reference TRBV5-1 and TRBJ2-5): KAGVTQTPRYLIKTRGQQVTLSCSPISGHRSVSWYQQTPGQGLQFLFEYFSETQRNKGNFPGRFSGRQFSNSRSEMNVSTLELGDSALYLCASSLRTGTGRGETQYFGPGTRLLVL.

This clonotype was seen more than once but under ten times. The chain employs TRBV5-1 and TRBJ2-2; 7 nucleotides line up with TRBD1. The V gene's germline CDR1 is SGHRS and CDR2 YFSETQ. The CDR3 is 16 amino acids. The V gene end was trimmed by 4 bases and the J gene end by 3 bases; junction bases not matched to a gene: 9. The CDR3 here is CASSRGTAGHTGELFF. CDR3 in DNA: TGCGCCAGCAGCCGAGGGACAGCCGGACACACCGGGGAGCTGTTTTTT. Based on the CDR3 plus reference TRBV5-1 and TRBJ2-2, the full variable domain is KAGVTQTPRYLIKTRGQQVTLSCSPISGHRSVSWYQQTPGQGLQFLFEYFSETQRNKGNFPGRFSGRQFSNSRSEMNVSTLELGDSALYLCASSRGTAGHTGELFFGEGSRLTVL.

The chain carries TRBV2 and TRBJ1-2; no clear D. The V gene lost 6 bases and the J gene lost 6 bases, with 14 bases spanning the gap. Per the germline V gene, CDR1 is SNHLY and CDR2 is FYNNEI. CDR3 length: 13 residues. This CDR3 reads CASSKGAVNGYTF. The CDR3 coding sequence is TGTGCCAGCAGCAAAGGAGCCGTTAATGGCTACACCTTC.

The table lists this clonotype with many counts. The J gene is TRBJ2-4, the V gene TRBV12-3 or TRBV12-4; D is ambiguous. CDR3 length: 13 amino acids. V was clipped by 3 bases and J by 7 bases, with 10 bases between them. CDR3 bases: TGTGCCAGCAGTTTTCTAGGAAATAACATTCAGTACTTC. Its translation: CASSFLGNNIQYF.

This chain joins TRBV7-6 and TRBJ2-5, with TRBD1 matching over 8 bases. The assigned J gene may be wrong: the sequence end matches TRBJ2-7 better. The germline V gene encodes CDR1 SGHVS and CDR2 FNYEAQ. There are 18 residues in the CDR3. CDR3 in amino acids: CASSLGTGQGFFSYEQYF. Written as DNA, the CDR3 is TGTGCCAGCAGCTTGGGCACAGGACAGGGCTTCTTCTCCTACGAGCAGTACTTC.